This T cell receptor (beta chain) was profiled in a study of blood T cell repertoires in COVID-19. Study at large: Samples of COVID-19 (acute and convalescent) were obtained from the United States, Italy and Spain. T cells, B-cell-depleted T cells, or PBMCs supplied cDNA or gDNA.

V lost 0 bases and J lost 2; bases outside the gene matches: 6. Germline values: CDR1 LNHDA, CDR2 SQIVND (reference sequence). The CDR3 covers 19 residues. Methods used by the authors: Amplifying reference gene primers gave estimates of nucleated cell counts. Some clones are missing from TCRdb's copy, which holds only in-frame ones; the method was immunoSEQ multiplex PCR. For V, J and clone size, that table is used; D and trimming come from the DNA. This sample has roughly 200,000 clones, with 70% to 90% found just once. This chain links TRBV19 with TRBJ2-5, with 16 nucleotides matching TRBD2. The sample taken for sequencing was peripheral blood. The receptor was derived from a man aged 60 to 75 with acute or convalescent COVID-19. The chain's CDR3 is CASSIDGMGLAGGQETQYF. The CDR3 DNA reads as TGTGCCAGTAGTATAGACGGCATGGGACTAGCGGGAGGGCAAGAGACCCAGTACTTC.